This T cell receptor (beta chain) was recorded in a study of synovial regulatory T cells in juvenile arthritis. Repertoires were generated with immunoSEQ multiplex PCR, while TCRdb's copy carries only in-frame clones and drops some. Its table records more than 8,000 clones. The CDR3 runs to 19 residues. DNA was not recorded. Roughly eleven-patient cohort: some 11 active juvenile idiopathic arthritis patients, 3 polyarticular, 8 oligoarticular. The sequenced sample was Treg cells from blood. Noted subset: remaining (HLA-DR-negative) circulating blood Treg cells. The clonotype comes from a donor younger than 30 with juvenile idiopathic arthritis. V is TRBV5-3 and J is TRBJ1-3; TCRdb returns TRBD1, unconfirmable since there is no DNA. TRBV5-3 is marked as an open reading frame, function uncertain. Here the CDR3 reads CARSLQRSGYYKSGNTIYF.